Sequencing of this T cell receptor (beta chain) was carried out in a study of CD8+ T cells in alopecia areata. Study findings and constraints: Scalp clonality and expanded CD8+ clones among the top 100 fell significantly with tofacitinib. Throughout tofacitinib, many expanded lesional clones continued to persist in scalp and blood.

TCR sequencing used cDNA made by reverse transcription of extracted RNA. Sequencing used immunoSEQ multiplex PCR; TCRdb keeps in-frame clones, though not all of them. The sample lists around 120,000 clones, around 58% occurring once. For this clone: Its antigen is currently unknown.

There are 11 residues in the CDR3. Trimming pared 3 bases from V and 4 bases from J, leaving 4 bases between. Germline-derived CDR1 and CDR2 are GTSNPN and SVGIG (reference sequence). The sample's treatment: oral pan-JAK inhibitor, 5-10 mg twice daily. The chain carries TRBV30 and TRBJ2-1; D call uncertain. This sequence originates from a human donor with alopecia areata. The sequences come from CD8+ T cells sorted from blood, collected at week 4, from a patient treated with tofacitinib. The DNA for the CDR3 is TGTGCCTGGAGCCCGTACAATGAGCAGTTCTTC. This gives the protein CAWSPYNEQFF.